This T cell receptor beta chain derives from a study of blood T cell repertoires in COVID-19. The overall study: The samples span acute and convalescent COVID-19 from the United States, Italy and Spain. The cDNA or gDNA used as material had been derived from T cells, B-cell-depleted T cells, or PBMCs.

CDR1 and CDR2 (germline): LNHDA, SQIVND (reference sequence). V lost 5 bases and J lost 1, with 11 bases in between. The length of the CDR3 is 14 residues. In the authors' workflow: Using reference gene primer amplification, nucleated cell counts were estimated. Assay used: immunoSEQ multiplex PCR; TCRdb lists only in-frame clones, some missing. V and J calls and clone size are given by that table; D and trimming were obtained from the DNA. The table has about 230,000 clones, approximately 82% seen once. V usage is TRBV19 and J usage is TRBJ1-2; tentative D call: TRBD1 (5 bases). Sequencing was carried out using peripheral blood. This sequence was found in a man in his forties with active or convalescent COVID-19. In DNA form, the CDR3 reads TGTGCCAGTAGTCCCCAACAGGTTAACTATGGCTACACCTTC. Residues: CASSPQQVNYGYTF.